The 22 T cell receptor beta chains below were found in one sample sequenced in a study of OX40 agonist ivuxolimab in advanced cancers. Produced via immunoSEQ multiplex PCR; TCRdb's table is partial and in-frame only. This table has roughly 16,000 clones, 86% appearing once. Here the sequenced sample was CD4+ or CD8+ T cells sorted from blood, taken in a trial of the OX40 agonist ivuxolimab. These receptor sequences come from an adult with an advanced solid tumor such as melanoma, head and neck, liver or kidney cancer.

The V call is TRBV5-1, the J call TRBJ2-2, with TRBD1 matching over 8 bases. V lost 2 bases and J lost 1; bases outside the gene matches: 1. There are 15 residues in the CDR3. Per the germline V gene, CDR1 is SGHRS and CDR2 is YFSETQ. This CDR3 reads CASSLGQGNTGELFF. CDR3 bases: TGCGCCAGCAGCTTAGGACAGGGGAACACCGGGGAGCTGTTTTTT.

CDR3 loop: CASSLAARQETQYF. DNA for the CDR3: TGCGCCAGCAGCTTGGCCGCCAGACAAGAGACCCAGTACTTC. V usage is TRBV5-1 and J usage is TRBJ2-5, with D hard to call. The CDR3 runs to 14 residues. Trimming left V 0 bases short and J 2 bases short, with 8 bases between. CDR1 and CDR2 from the germline V gene are SGHRS and YFSETQ.

This clone showed up just once. The CDR3 nucleotides read TGTGCCAGCACCCCCGAGGACGGGGCTTTCTTT. Protein product: CASTPEDGAFF. The chain couples TRBV2 to TRBJ1-1; D is unresolved. Per the germline V gene, CDR1 is SNHLY and CDR2 is FYNNEI. V was trimmed by 7 bases and J by 11 bases, leaving 14 bases between them. The CDR3 is 11 amino acids.

This rearrangement joins TRBV6-1 to TRBJ2-1; D remains unclear. Germline lookup yields CDR1 MNHNS and CDR2 SASEGT. V was trimmed by 1 base and J by 2 bases, leaving 6 bases between them. This CDR3 contains 14 residues. The CDR3 coding sequence is TGTGCCAGCAGTGAAGGTTCGGCCTACAATGAGCAGTTCTTC. It encodes CASSEGSAYNEQFF.

This clone was seen a single time. The chain couples TRBV27 to TRBJ2-7; D might be TRBD1 (6 bases). The CDR3 contains 15 residues. Per germline, CDR1 MNHEY and CDR2 SMNVEV (reference sequence). Trimming shortened V by 2 bases and J by 5 bases, and 16 bases separated the two germline ends. The CDR3 here is CASSLGRGRGDEQYF. CDR3 bases: TGTGCCAGCAGTTTAGGTCGGGGCAGGGGCGACGAGCAGTACTTC.

The rearrangement uses TRBV2 and TRBJ2-6; D is unclear. Trimming left V 4 bases short and J 3 bases short, with 10 bases between. This CDR3 spans 15 amino acids. Looked up from germline, CDR1 is SNHLY and CDR2 is FYNNEI. The CDR3 loop reads CASSASNLGANVLTF. The DNA of the CDR3 is TGTGCCAGCAGTGCCTCTAACCTTGGGGCCAACGTCCTGACTTTC.

CDR3 loop: CASSISGVVTEAFF. The CDR3, as DNA: TGTGCCAGTAGTATCAGTGGGGTCGTAACTGAAGCTTTCTTT. The chain links TRBV19 to TRBJ1-1; no firm D call. From germline, CDR1 is LNHDA and CDR2 SQIVND (reference sequence). The V end lost 3 bases, the J end lost 5 bases, and 13 bases lay between the germline ends. This CDR3 contains 14 residues. Full variable domain (remainder filled in from reference TRBV19 and TRBJ1-1): DGGITQSPKYLFRKEGQNVTLSCEQNLNHDAMYWYRQDPGQGLRLIYYSQIVNDFQKGDIAEGYSVSREKKESFPLTVTSAQKNPTAFYLCASSISGVVTEAFFGQGTRLTVV.

The J gene is TRBJ2-5, the V gene TRBV4-3; D might be TRBD1 (6 bases). Germline V lookup: CDR1 LGHNA, CDR2 YSLEER. The CDR3 extends over 12 amino acids. V dropped 2 bases and J dropped 5 bases, with 6 bases sitting between them. In nucleotides, the CDR3 is TGCGCCAGCAGCCAAACAGGGGAGACCCAGTACTTC. This gives the protein CASSQTGETQYF.

CDR3 loop: CASSLSQGEQYF. The CDR3 coding sequence is TGTGCCAGCAGTTTATCGCAGGGCGAGCAGTACTTC. V is TRBV28 and J is TRBJ2-7; weak D call: TRBD1 (5 bases). There are 12 residues in the CDR3. Trimming stripped 1 base from V and 6 bases from J, with 7 bases between. Germline V gene data show CDR1 as MDHEN and CDR2 as SYDVKM.

The rearrangement links TRBV7-6 to TRBJ2-7; 7 bases line up with TRBD1. This CDR3 spans 14 amino acids. The germline V gene encodes CDR1 SGHVS and CDR2 FNYEAQ. The V segment lost 5 bases and the J segment 0 bases; nucleotides outside the gene matches: 4. DNA of the CDR3: TGTGCCAGCAGCCCCAGGGGGAGCTCCTACGAGCAGTACTTC. Amino acids: CASSPRGSSYEQYF.

The J gene is TRBJ2-7, the V gene TRBV4-3, with D possibly being TRBD1 or TRBD2 (6 bases each). Germline V lookup: CDR1 LGHNA, CDR2 YSLEER. CDR3 length equals 15 residues. V dropped 3 bases and J dropped 3 bases, with 15 bases sitting between them. CDR3 loop: CASSQALGGNYEQYF. The CDR3 region has the DNA TGCGCCAGCAGCCAGGCGCTGGGGGGCAACTACGAGCAGTACTTC.

The genes are TRBV5-4 and TRBJ2-2; 9 positions agree with TRBD2. The CDR3 runs to 15 residues. J gave up 5 bases and V 4 bases, and 6 bases lay outside the gene matches. Germline-derived CDR1 and CDR2 are SGHNT and YYREEE (reference sequence). As DNA, the CDR3 is TGTGCCAGCAGCCCGGGACTAGCAGATACCGGGGAGCTGTTTTTT. Residues: CASSPGLADTGELFF.

This clone was recorded a few times. The gene calls are TRBV25-1 and TRBJ1-3, with D unresolved. The germline V gene encodes CDR1 MGHDK and CDR2 SYGVNS. V lost 6 bases to trimming and J lost 0 bases, with 9 bases between them. The CDR3 has 14 residues. CDR3 nucleotide sequence: TGTGCCAGCAGGCCCCAGAGCTCTGGAAACACCATATATTTT. Translated, it gives CASRPQSSGNTIYF. The full variable domain, with the rest looked up from reference TRBV25-1 and TRBJ1-3, is EADIYQTPRYLVIGTGKKITLECSQTMGHDKMYWYQQDPGMELHLIHYSYGVNSTEKGDLSSESTVSRIRTEHFPLTLESARPSHTSQYLCASRPQSSGNTIYFGEGSWLTVV.

The chain employs TRBV4-1 and TRBJ2-3, with TRBD1 identical over 7 bases. There are 16 residues in the CDR3. Germline CDR1 is MGHRA and CDR2 is YSYEKL. J was trimmed by 2 bases and V by 0 bases; bases with no gene match: 5. CDR3 amino acids: CASSQEGGQNTDTQYF. In nucleotides, the CDR3 is TGCGCCAGCAGCCAAGAAGGGGGCCAAAACACAGATACGCAGTATTTT.

The chain links TRBV7-3 to TRBJ1-1; unclear D gene. V was trimmed by 2 bases and J by 1 base, leaving 5 bases between them. The germline V gene encodes CDR1 SGHTA and CDR2 FQGTGA. This CDR3 has 13 residues. The CDR3 region is CASSLQENTEAFF. CDR3 DNA: TGTGCCAGCAGCTTACAGGAGAACACTGAAGCTTTCTTT.

The J gene is TRBJ2-7, the V gene TRBV28, with TRBD1 matching over 9 bases. The CDR3 contains 15 residues. Germline V CDR1 and CDR2: MDHEN, SYDVKM. Trimming removed 4 bases from V and 5 bases from J; junction bases left unmatched: 9. CDR3 sequence (DNA): TGTGCCAGCAGTTCGCCGGGACAGGGATTACACGAGCAGTACTTC. Translation: CASSSPGQGLHEQYF.

The V call is TRBV7-9, the J call TRBJ2-2, with 9 nucleotides matching TRBD2. The trim removed 3 bases at V and 5 bases at J, leaving 4 bases unmatched. The CDR3 totals 15 residues. CDR1 and CDR2 from the germline V gene are SEHNR and FQNEAQ (reference sequence). CDR3 loop: CASSFGTSWTGELFF. The CDR3 DNA is TGTGCCAGCAGCTTTGGGACTAGCTGGACCGGGGAGCTGTTTTTT.

This clone was picked up one time. V usage is TRBV5-1 and J usage is TRBJ2-1, with a weak D call TRBD2 (5 bases). V gave up 4 bases and J gave up 2 bases, with 16 bases separating them. Per the germline V gene, CDR1 is SGHRS and CDR2 is YFSETQ. This CDR3 region has 16 residues. The chain's CDR3 is CASSGVSETTYNEQFF. CDR3 bases: TGCGCCAGCAGCGGAGTTAGCGAGACCACCTACAATGAGCAGTTCTTC. Full variable domain (rest looked up from reference TRBV5-1 and TRBJ2-1): KAGVTQTPRYLIKTRGQQVTLSCSPISGHRSVSWYQQTPGQGLQFLFEYFSETQRNKGNFPGRFSGRQFSNSRSEMNVSTLELGDSALYLCASSGVSETTYNEQFFGPGTRLTVL.

The chain couples TRBV28 to TRBJ2-7; 10 bases agree with TRBD2. Losses at the gene ends were 10 bases for V and 1 base for J; bases not matched to a gene: 10. The CDR3 is 15 residues long. Germline V gene sequence: CDR1 MDHEN, CDR2 SYDVKM. The CDR3 sequence: CATRRASGSSYEQYF. CDR3 DNA sequence: TGTGCCACCAGAAGGGCTAGCGGGAGTTCCTACGAGCAGTACTTC.

The V and J genes are TRBV20-1 and TRBJ2-1; a weak D match, TRBD2 (6 bases). Germline CDR1 and CDR2: DFQATT and SNEGSKA (reference sequence). CDR3 length equals 11 residues. Trimming took off 4 bases at V and 9 bases at J, with 10 bases between the two ends. In nucleotides, the CDR3 is TGCAGTGCTACGGGGGTTCTTGAGCAGTTCTTC. It is translated as CSATGVLEQFF.

This chain uses TRBV7-2 with TRBJ1-2, with 8 positions matching TRBD1. The V segment lost 5 bases and the J segment 4 bases; nucleotides outside the gene matches: 9. Germline assignment: CDR1 SGHTA and CDR2 FQGNSA. This CDR3 has 15 residues. This CDR3 reads CASSTGGASFYGYTF. CDR3 DNA: TGTGCCAGCAGCACAGGGGGAGCCAGTTTCTATGGCTACACCTTC.

The V call is TRBV28, the J call TRBJ1-5, with TRBD1 identical over 10 bases. V dropped 2 bases and J dropped 8; count of bases not matched to a gene: 6. Germline CDR1 and CDR2: MDHEN and SYDVKM. The CDR3 contains 15 residues. The CDR3 protein is CASSLTGTGVKPQHF. The CDR3 DNA sequence: TGTGCCAGCAGTTTAACCGGGACAGGGGTGAAGCCCCAGCATTTT.